These T cell receptor beta chains were read from a single sample in a study of T cells after yellow fever vaccination. MiXCR, run by TCRdb on the 5' RACE reads, gives a single entry per CDR3 protein. The sample records approximately 550,000 distinct CDR3 sequences, roughly 19% being singletons. Source: PBMCs, taken 15 days after the yellow fever booster vaccination. These TCRs come from a man aged 25 to 40 who received the YFV17D yellow fever vaccine. CDR3s include the opening cysteine and the closing phenylalanine or tryptophan. The D gene is left open where the match is weak. Clone size appears in some rows only: once, few, many, or a class for an expanded clone.

cdr3_nt,cdr3_aa,j_call,cdr3_length,v_call,d_call,clone_size
TGTGCCAGCAGTTTAGTTGGGTTCGGCTGGTATGAAGCTTTCTTT,CASSLVGFGWYEAFF,TRBJ1-1,15,TRBV12-3/TRBV12-4,.,.
TGTGCCAGCAACTCTGGGAGCTCCTACGAGCAGTACTTC,CASNSGSSYEQYF,TRBJ2-7,13,TRBV7-2,.,few
TGCAGTGCTAGAGATTTTGGAGGCGGGAGCACAGATACGCAGTATTTT,CSARDFGGGSTDTQYF,TRBJ2-3,16,TRBV20-1,.,few
TGTGCCAGCAGTCTGACGACTGGGGAGACCCAGTACTTC,CASSLTTGETQYF,TRBJ2-5,13,TRBV12-3/TRBV12-4,.,few
TGTGCCAGCTCACCACCGAGTGGGACAGATACGCAGTATTTT,CASSPPSGTDTQYF,TRBJ2-3,14,TRBV18,.,few
TGTGCCAGCAGCTTAGATACTAGTCCCCTGGGGCAGTACTTC,CASSLDTSPLGQYF,TRBJ2-7,14,TRBV11-2,.,.
TGCAGTGCTAGCGGCGAGGACCATCCCTACGAGCAGTACTTC,CSASGEDHPYEQYF,TRBJ2-7,14,TRBV20-1,.,.
TGTGCCAGCAGTAAACAGGGGGCTCAATACGAGCAGTACTTC,CASSKQGAQYEQYF,TRBJ2-7,14,TRBV27,TRBD1,.
TGCGCCAGCAGCCAAGATGTAGGGGGCGGTCAGCCCCAGCATTTT,CASSQDVGGGQPQHF,TRBJ1-5,15,TRBV4-3,TRBD1,.
TGTGCCAGCAGCCCCAGAGGGGGCGCGTTGGGTAATGAGCAGTTCTTC,CASSPRGGALGNEQFF,TRBJ2-1,16,TRBV5-4,TRBD1,.
TGCGCCAGCACGCAAAGGGGCAGGGACCATGAGCAGTTCTTC,CASTQRGRDHEQFF,TRBJ2-1,14,TRBV5-1,.,.
TGTGCCAGCATCGTGGGGACTAGCACAGATACGCAGTATTTT,CASIVGTSTDTQYF,TRBJ2-3,14,TRBV2,.,.
TGTGCCAGCAGCGTAGGGGGGACACATGCCCAAGAGACCCAGTACTTC,CASSVGGTHAQETQYF,TRBJ2-5,16,TRBV9,.,.
TGCGCCAGCAGCCCGGGGACTAGCGGAATTACCTACGAGCAGTACTTC,CASSPGTSGITYEQYF,TRBJ2-7,16,TRBV5-1,TRBD2,many
TGTGCCAGCTCACCAAAGAGCGGGACTAGCCTTCCTGTGCAGTATTTT,CASSPKSGTSLPVQYF,TRBJ2-3,16,TRBV18,TRBD2,.
TGTGCCAGCAGTTACTCGATGGGGCGCGGGAGGGGCGGTGCCGGGGAGCTGTTTTTT,CASSYSMGRGRGGAGELFF,TRBJ2-2,19,TRBV6-5,TRBD2,few
TGCAGTGCTAGCAGGACCCAACGGGAGACCCAGTACTTC,CSASRTQRETQYF,TRBJ2-5,13,TRBV20-1,.,.
TGTGCCAGCAGTCTCCTAGGAGGGGGAGCTTTCTTT,CASSLLGGGAFF,TRBJ1-1,12,TRBV28,.,.
TGTGCCAGCAGCCAAGAGGGTGGATGGACTGAAGCTTTCTTT,CASSQEGGWTEAFF,TRBJ1-1,14,TRBV3-1,.,.
TGTGCCAGCAGACCTCCCTCGGGACAAACATTCCCGGCCAAAAACATTCAGTACTTC,CASRPPSGQTFPAKNIQYF,TRBJ2-4,19,TRBV11-2,.,few
TGTGCCAGCAGCTACCTGGTGGGAGGGAATACGGGTGAGCAGTTCTTC,CASSYLVGGNTGEQFF,TRBJ2-1,16,TRBV5-5,TRBD2,few
TGTGCCAGCAGCGAATCGGACGCGGGAGGTCGATGCGAGCAGTACTTC,CASSESDAGGRCEQYF,TRBJ2-7,16,TRBV14,TRBD2,.
TGTGCCATGGGCCCCGCCCTCCGGGACAGTCCTGTGCAGTACTTC,CAMGPALRDSPVQYF,TRBJ2-7,15,TRBV5-6,TRBD1,few
TGTGCCAGCAGCCCGGGGTCCCAGATGGGTGGCTACACCTTC,CASSPGSQMGGYTF,TRBJ1-2,14,TRBV7-2,.,.
TGTGCCAGCAGTTACCTCCCGGGCCGCAAACTGAACACCGGGGAGCTGTTTTTT,CASSYLPGRKLNTGELFF,TRBJ2-2,18,TRBV27,.,.
TGTGCCAGCAGTATCCCTGGGACAGGGAGTGCCACCTACCTAGCCGGGGAGCTGTTTTTT,CASSIPGTGSATYLAGELFF,TRBJ2-2,20,TRBV27,TRBD1,few
TGCAGTGCTGTTGGACTAGCGGGAGCCTCAGATACGCAGTATTTT,CSAVGLAGASDTQYF,TRBJ2-3,15,TRBV20-1,TRBD2,few
TGTGCCAGCAGCCAGTTCGGAGGCACAGATACGCAGTATTTT,CASSQFGGTDTQYF,TRBJ2-3,14,TRBV14,.,.
TGTGCCAGCAGTTTAGGGACTAGCGGGACCCCGGAAGGGGAGCAGTACTTC,CASSLGTSGTPEGEQYF,TRBJ2-7,17,TRBV12-3/TRBV12-4,TRBD2,few
TGCAGTGCGATTTTAGCGGGAGTAAGCTACAATGAGCAGTTCTTC,CSAILAGVSYNEQFF,TRBJ2-1,15,TRBV20-1,TRBD2,few
TGTGCCAGCAGCATGGGACTAGCGAACTACGAGCAGTACTTC,CASSMGLANYEQYF,TRBJ2-7,14,TRBV7-8,TRBD2,few
TGTGCCAGTAGTATTGGGGGACTATACAATGAGCAGTTCTTC,CASSIGGLYNEQFF,TRBJ2-1,14,TRBV19,TRBD2,.
TGCGCCAGCAGTGAAAACAGTCAAGAGACCCAGTACTTC,CASSENSQETQYF,TRBJ2-5,13,TRBV10-2,.,few
TGTGCCAGCAGCCCAAGCGAGACCCAGTACTTC,CASSPSETQYF,TRBJ2-5,11,TRBV18,.,many
TGTGCCAGCAGCTTAGGAAACCAGAATGAGCAGTTCTTC,CASSLGNQNEQFF,TRBJ2-1,13,TRBV7-2,.,.
TGTGCCAGCAGTTCCAGGTGGTCCAAAAACATTCAGTACTTC,CASSSRWSKNIQYF,TRBJ2-4,14,TRBV28,.,.
TGCGCCAGCAGCAAAGGGGGGGCGACTATAGTCAATGAGCAGTTCTTC,CASSKGGATIVNEQFF,TRBJ2-1,16,TRBV4-3,.,few
TGCAGTGCTAGCGACCCCGGAGTGGGCGGCTATACGCAGTATTTT,CSASDPGVGGYTQYF,TRBJ2-3,15,TRBV20-1,.,.
TGCGCCAGCAGTCAAAACAAGCCCAGTAGACCCTGCTCTGGGGCCAACGTCCTGACTTTC,CASSQNKPSRPCSGANVLTF,TRBJ2-6,20,TRBV23-1,.,.
TGCGCCAGCAGCAGGGGACAGGGAAGTGAAAAACTGTTTTTT,CASSRGQGSEKLFF,TRBJ1-4,14,TRBV5-1,TRBD1,.